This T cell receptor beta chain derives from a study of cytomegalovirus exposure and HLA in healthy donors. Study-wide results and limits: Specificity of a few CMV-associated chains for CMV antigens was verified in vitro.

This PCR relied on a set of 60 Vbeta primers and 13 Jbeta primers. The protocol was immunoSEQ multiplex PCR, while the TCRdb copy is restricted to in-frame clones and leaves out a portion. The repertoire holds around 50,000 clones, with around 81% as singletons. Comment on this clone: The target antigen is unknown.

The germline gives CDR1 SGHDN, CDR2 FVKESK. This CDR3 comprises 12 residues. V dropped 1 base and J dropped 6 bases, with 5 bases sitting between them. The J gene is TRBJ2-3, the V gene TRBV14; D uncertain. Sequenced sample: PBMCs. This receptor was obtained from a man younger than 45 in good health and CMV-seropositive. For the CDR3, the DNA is TGTGCCAGCAGCCAAGTTCTCGATACGCAGTATTTT. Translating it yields CASSQVLDTQYF.